These 22 T cell receptor beta chains were sequenced from one sample in a study of T cell repertoires in cytomegalovirus infection. These receptors are not linked to any known antigen. One entry per CDR3 protein results from TCRdb running MiXCR on the reads. Of approximately 1,000,000 distinct CDR3 sequences listed, roughly 30% are singletons. The specimen comprised cultured CD8+ T cells from PBMCs, sampled from culture after CMV antigen stimulation. These receptors came from a human donor in good health (CMV status not recorded). Some clones in this sample may be carry-over from other donors' samples.

The chain employs TRBV11-2 and TRBJ2-7; TRBD1 agrees at 10 bases. From germline, CDR1 is SGHAT and CDR2 FQNNGV. The V gene end was trimmed by 6 bases and the J gene end by 5 bases; junction bases not matched to a gene: 7. This CDR3 comprises 14 residues. In DNA form, the CDR3 reads TGTGCCAGCAGATTGGACAGGGGGATACACGAGCAGTACTTC. Translation gives CASRLDRGIHEQYF.

V is TRBV5-1 and J is TRBJ2-2, with D maybe TRBD2 (5 bases). The germline CDR1 and CDR2 sequences are SGHRS and YFSETQ. Trimming stripped 0 bases from V and 0 bases from J, with 9 bases between. This CDR3 comprises 16 residues. CDR3 loop: CASSLVASSNTGELFF. CDR3 nucleotide sequence: TGCGCCAGCAGCTTGGTAGCGTCCTCGAACACCGGGGAGCTGTTTTTT.

The V and J genes are TRBV18 and TRBJ2-3; D is undetermined. V was cut by 4 bases and J by 4 bases, with 9 bases left in between. The CDR3 contains 13 residues. The germline V gene has CDR1 KGHSH and CDR2 LQKENI. As DNA, the CDR3 is TGTGCCAGCTCACTGCCGGCCGCAGATACGCAGTATTTT. Its translation is CASSLPAADTQYF. The full variable domain, rest sourced from reference TRBV18 and TRBJ2-3, is NAGVMQNPRHLVRRRGQEARLRCSPMKGHSHVYWYRQLPEEGLKFMVYLQKENIIDESGMPKERFSAEFPKEGPSILRIQQVVRGDSAAYFCASSLPAADTQYFGPGTRLTVL.

The gene calls are TRBV27 and TRBJ2-7, with 7 nucleotides matching TRBD1. The germline V gene encodes CDR1 MNHEY and CDR2 SMNVEV (reference sequence). This CDR3 has 14 residues. The V and J ends lost 6 bases and 2 bases, in that order; junction bases with no gene match: 7. The CDR3 here is CASRRTGQTYEQYV. In DNA, the CDR3 is TGTGCCAGCAGAAGGACAGGTCAAACCTACGAGCAGTACGTC.

As regards this clonotype: The junction differs from germline at one of its ends, possibly a read error. The genes are TRBV5-4 and TRBJ1-2; D is unresolved. The CDR3 loop spans 12 amino acids. Per the germline V gene, CDR1 is SGHNT and CDR2 is YYREEE (reference sequence). CDR3: CVSSSARVGYTF. CDR3 nucleotides: TGTGTCAGCAGCTCGGCTAGGGTTGGCTACACCTTC.

The chain is built from TRBV7-6 and TRBJ2-1; D not certain. The CDR3 totals 13 residues. Germline V gene data show CDR1 as SGHVS and CDR2 as FNYEAQ. The CDR3 sequence is CATSSALWDEQFF. The CDR3 DNA sequence: TGTGCTACTTCGTCCGCCCTTTGGGATGAGCAGTTCTTC.

This clonotype was recorded at least ten times. The rearrangement joins TRBV5-5 to TRBJ2-7; 9 bases agree with TRBD1. The CDR3 sequence is 15 residues long. Losses at the gene ends were 1 base for V and 1 base for J; bases not matched to a gene: 3. Germline V gives CDR1 SGHKS, CDR2 YYEKEE (reference sequence). The CDR3 spells CASSLRGQGSYEQYF. The CDR3 DNA is TGTGCCAGCAGCTTGAGGGGACAGGGATCCTACGAGCAGTACTTC.

The genes are TRBV5-1 and TRBJ1-2, with D perhaps matching TRBD1 (6 bases). With 4 bases removed from V and 4 bases from J, the gap between germline ends came to 20 bases. The CDR3 is 16 residues long. Germline CDR1 SGHRS, CDR2 YFSETQ. The CDR3 bases are TGCGCCAGCAGCCACTACGCCGCGGGAGGGGGCTATGGCTACACCTTC. Translating gives CASSHYAAGGGYGYTF.

This clonotype was recorded a few times. V and J are TRBV10-3 and TRBJ1-3; 8 bases agree with TRBD1. The CDR3 contains 15 residues. Looked up from germline, CDR1 is ENHRY and CDR2 is SYGVKD. V shed 6 bases, J shed 2 bases, and the junction held 6 bases outside the gene matches. The CDR3 nucleotides read TGTGCCATCAGGACGACAGGGGTCACTGGAAACACCATATATTTT. This codes for CAIRTTGVTGNTIYF.

This clonotype has only a few counts. V gene TRBV11-2 combines with J gene TRBJ2-1; 7 bases fit TRBD2. The CDR3 extends over 17 amino acids. With V trimmed by 2 bases and J by 5 bases, 12 bases remained unmatched. CDR1 SGHAT and CDR2 FQNNGV come from the germline V gene. The chain's CDR3 is CASSLSARSGTHNEQFF. CDR3 nucleotides: TGTGCCAGCAGCTTATCAGCGCGAAGCGGGACCCACAATGAGCAGTTCTTC. Full variable domain (rest looked up from reference TRBV11-2 and TRBJ2-1): EAGVAQSPRYKIIEKRQSVAFWCNPISGHATLYWYQQILGQGPKLLIQFQNNGVVDDSQLPKDRFSAERLKGVDSTLKIQPAKLEDSAVYLCASSLSARSGTHNEQFFGPGTRLTVL.

The gene calls are TRBV12-3 or TRBV12-4 and TRBJ1-4; no firm D call. V lost 2 bases and J 7 bases, leaving 11 bases between the germline ends. The CDR3 is 14 amino acids. CDR3 amino acids: CASSLQEEFEKLFF. In DNA, the CDR3 is TGTGCCAGCAGTTTACAGGAGGAATTTGAAAAACTGTTTTTT.

V usage is TRBV12-3 or TRBV12-4 and J usage is TRBJ2-2; TRBD2 aligns across 9 bases. With V trimmed by 3 bases and J by 2 bases, 7 bases remained unmatched. The CDR3 totals 17 residues. The CDR3 loop is CASSFWLAGLNTGELFF. CDR3 in DNA: TGTGCCAGCAGTTTTTGGCTAGCGGGGCTTAACACCGGGGAGCTGTTTTTT.

The chain recombines TRBV5-7 with TRBJ2-3; D is ambiguous. TRBV5-7 is marked as an open reading frame, function uncertain. The V end lost 0 bases, the J end lost 5 bases, and 13 bases lay between the germline ends. This CDR3 is 15 amino acids long. In nucleotides, the CDR3 is TGTGCCAGCAGCTTGGTTAGATGGTGGGGAGATACGCAGTATTTT. Protein: CASSLVRWWGDTQYF.

The CDR3 DNA reads TGCAGTGCTAGAGGGCCAAGCAATCAGCCCCAGCATTTT. Its translation: CSARGPSNQPQHF. The rearrangement uses TRBV20-1 and TRBJ1-5; D gene unclear. V was trimmed by 1 base and J by 1 base, leaving 5 bases between them. CDR1 and CDR2 (germline): DFQATT, SNEGSKA (reference sequence). The CDR3 loop spans 13 amino acids.

A few counts support this clonotype. This chain uses TRBV6-6 with TRBJ2-1, with D unresolved. Looked up from germline, CDR1 is MNHNY and CDR2 is SVGAGI (reference sequence). This CDR3 has 13 amino acids. V shed 3 bases and J shed 4 bases, with 7 bases lying between them. DNA for the CDR3: TGTGCCAGCAGTTATCTCGTATACAATGAGCAGTTCTTC. It specifies CASSYLVYNEQFF.

The rearrangement joins TRBV28 to TRBJ1-3; TRBD1 is a possible D gene (6 bases). The CDR3 contains 16 residues. V was clipped by 6 bases and J by 0 bases, with 15 bases between them. CDR1 MDHEN and CDR2 SYDVKM come from the germline V gene. The CDR3 here is CASSYYGQFSGNTIYF. The DNA of the CDR3 is TGTGCCAGCAGCTACTACGGACAGTTCTCTGGAAACACCATATATTTT.

The chain recombines TRBV5-6 with TRBJ1-3; D uncertain. CDR3 length: 14 amino acids. Per germline, CDR1 SGHDT and CDR2 YYEEEE. The V end was cut by 3 bases, the J end by 3 bases, with 10 bases between. DNA of the CDR3: TGTGCCAGCAGCTCGGCAGCATATGGAAACACCATATATTTT. Its protein product is CASSSAAYGNTIYF.

This clonotype was seen a handful of times. The V call is TRBV4-1, the J call TRBJ2-2; no definite D call. The CDR3 has 15 amino acids. The V end was cut by 1 base, the J end by 4 bases, with 10 bases between. Germline V gene lookup returns CDR1 MGHRA and CDR2 YSYEKL. The CDR3 sequence: CASSQAWDATGELFF. The CDR3 region has the DNA TGCGCCAGCAGCCAAGCTTGGGATGCCACCGGGGAGCTGTTTTTT.

The rearrangement links TRBV5-4 to TRBJ1-6; D possibly corresponds to TRBD1 (6 bases). Germline assignment: CDR1 SGHNT and CDR2 YYREEE (reference sequence). This CDR3 region has 14 residues. Between the trimmed V and J ends, which lost 2 bases and 9 bases, there was a span of 12 bases. DNA for the CDR3: TGTGCCAGCAGCTTAGGGGGAAAGACTTCACCCCTCCACTTT. Amino acids: CASSLGGKTSPLHF.

J is TRBJ2-1 and V is TRBV6-6; D not certain. Per germline, CDR1 MNHNY and CDR2 SVGAGI (reference sequence). Trimming left V 4 bases short and J 8 bases short, with 6 bases between. The CDR3 length is 11 residues. CDR3 DNA: TGTGCCAGCAGTTCGTATCATGAGCAGTTCTTC. As protein: CASSSYHEQFF.

This chain joins TRBV6-5 and TRBJ1-2; D unresolved. From germline, CDR1 is MNHEY and CDR2 SVGAGI. V gave up 3 bases and J gave up 0 bases, with 5 bases separating them. The CDR3 consists of 13 residues. The CDR3 coding sequence is TGTGCCAGCAGTTATACCTCTAACTATGGCTACACCTTC. Protein product: CASSYTSNYGYTF.

This clonotype was seen repeatedly, ten times or more. J is TRBJ2-6 and V is TRBV7-8; unclear D gene. V was pared by 2 bases and J by 1 base, with 9 bases between. CDR3 size: 16 residues. Germline CDR1 and CDR2: SGHVS and FQNEAQ. The CDR3 here is CASSLYIGSGANVLTF. The CDR3 bases are TGTGCCAGCAGCTTATACATTGGATCTGGGGCCAACGTCCTGACTTTC.